These 30 T cell receptor beta chains share one sample of origin, sequenced in a study of blood T cell repertoires in COVID-19. Profiling relied on immunoSEQ multiplex PCR, and the TCRdb table lists in-frame clones only, not all of them. Of some 300,000 clones listed, just over 85% are singletons. The sequencing input was PBMCs or T cells enriched from blood (not recorded which). The receptor set was obtained from a young man who had recovered from COVID-19.

The V call is TRBV3-1 (or the pseudogene TRBV3-2), the J call TRBJ2-1; TRBD2 matches 15 bases. Germline V gives CDR1 LGHDT, CDR2 YNNKEL (reference sequence). V lost 3 bases and J lost 7; bases outside the gene matches: 4. The CDR3 consists of 16 residues. The DNA for the CDR3 is TGTGCCAGCAGCCATACAGGACTAGCGGGAGGGAATGAGCAGTTCTTC. Its translation: CASSHTGLAGGNEQFF.

The rearrangement links TRBV5-1 to TRBJ2-7; 7 bases match TRBD2. Germline-derived CDR1 and CDR2 are SGHRS and YFSETQ. Trimming took 4 bases from V and 2 from J; bases not matched to a gene: 9. The CDR3 is 15 residues long. The CDR3 nucleotides are TGCGCCAGCAGCCGGGGGGAAAAAAACGCCTACGAGCAGTACTTC. Translating it yields CASSRGEKNAYEQYF.

This sequence joins TRBV18 and TRBJ2-1; weak D call: TRBD2 (6 bases). This CDR3 has 15 residues. V was clipped by 3 bases and J by 8 bases, with 17 bases between them. Looked up from germline, CDR1 is KGHSH and CDR2 is LQKENI. The CDR3 sequence is CASSPPAGNSDEQFF. CDR3 DNA: TGTGCCAGCTCACCCCCCGCGGGGAACTCGGATGAGCAGTTCTTC.

This clone was counted once. J is TRBJ1-1 and V is TRBV6-5; maybe TRBD1 (5 bases). Trimming pared 0 bases from V and 12 bases from J, leaving 20 bases between. The CDR3 runs to 15 residues. In germline, CDR1 is MNHEY, CDR2 SVGAGI. CDR3 region: CASSYSEWGGKRTFF. The CDR3 DNA is TGTGCCAGCAGTTACTCAGAATGGGGGGGGAAGAGAACTTTCTTT.

V is TRBV6-5 and J is TRBJ1-3; D gene ambiguous. The germline V gene has CDR1 MNHEY and CDR2 SVGAGI. CDR3 size: 15 residues. The germline V and J ends were trimmed by 6 bases and 0 bases, with 12 bases remaining between them. The CDR3 nucleotides read TGTGCCAGCAGGGCCGCCACGGGCTCTGGAAACACCATATATTTT. Translation gives CASRAATGSGNTIYF.

The chain uses TRBV5-6 and TRBJ2-7; D unresolved. The CDR3 runs to 13 residues. The ends were cut back, 3 bases at V and 3 bases at J, with 10 bases in the middle. The germline V gene encodes CDR1 SGHDT and CDR2 YYEEEE. CDR3 nucleotides: TGTGCCAGCAGCTCGGGTGCCCTCTACGAGCAGTACTTC. This translates into CASSSGALYEQYF. Combining the CDR3 with reference TRBV5-6 and TRBJ2-7 gives the whole variable domain DAGVTQSPTHLIKTRGQQVTLRCSPKSGHDTVSWYQQALGQGPQFIFQYYEEEERQRGNFPDRFSGHQFPNYSSELNVNALLLGDSALYLCASSSGALYEQYFGPGTRLTVT.

This chain uses TRBV7-8 with TRBJ1-2; D not certain. The CDR3 is 14 residues long. V was shortened by 1 base and J by 10 bases, with 16 bases between the two germline ends. Germline assignment: CDR1 SGHVS and CDR2 FQNEAQ. The CDR3 is CASSLDLGKGFYTF. Written as DNA, the CDR3 is TGTGCCAGCAGCTTAGATTTGGGCAAAGGTTTCTACACCTTC. Full variable domain (missing parts from reference TRBV7-8 and TRBJ1-2): GAGVSQSPRYKVAKRGQDVALRCDPISGHVSLFWYQQALGQGPEFLTYFQNEAQLDKSGLPSDRFFAERPEGSVSTLKIQRTQQEDSAVYLCASSLDLGKGFYTFGSGTRLTVV.

This clone was found once. The genes are TRBV7-9 and TRBJ1-2; D not resolved. Per the germline V gene, CDR1 is SEHNR and CDR2 is FQNEAQ (reference sequence). Trimming cost V 3 bases and J 8 bases, with 13 bases left between them. The CDR3 covers 13 residues. The CDR3 DNA sequence: TGTGCCAGCAGCTTCAGATCCGAGGGAGGCTACACCTTC. Translated: CASSFRSEGGYTF.

The chain employs TRBV4-1 and TRBJ1-1; D unresolved. V was clipped by 4 bases and J by 2 bases, with 23 bases between them. CDR3 length: 18 amino acids. CDR1 and CDR2 (germline): MGHRA, YSYEKL. The CDR3, as DNA: TGCGCCAGCAGCCCTCTTCGAAAGGAGTCGGGTCCTAACACTGAAGCTTTCTTT. Its translation: CASSPLRKESGPNTEAFF.

This chain uses TRBV4-1 with TRBJ2-2; 13 bases line up with TRBD2. The CDR3 is made up of 19 amino acids. CDR1 MGHRA and CDR2 YSYEKL come from the germline V gene. Trimming removed 1 base from V and 0 bases from J; junction bases left unmatched: 5. The CDR3 spells CASSQGAGLAGPNTGELFF. The CDR3 bases are TGCGCCAGCAGCCAAGGAGCGGGACTAGCGGGGCCGAACACCGGGGAGCTGTTTTTT.

This rearrangement joins TRBV5-4 to TRBJ2-4, with 9 bases lining up with TRBD2. The CDR3 contains 15 residues. Germline CDR1 and CDR2: SGHNT and YYREEE (reference sequence). J lost 6 bases, V lost 2 bases, and 6 bases had no gene match. The CDR3 DNA follows: TGTGCCAGCAGCTTTCCGGCGGGGGGGGTAAACATTCAGTACTTC. It codes for CASSFPAGGVNIQYF.

The chain combines TRBV5-1 with TRBJ1-5; 7 bases match TRBD1. CDR1 and CDR2 (germline): SGHRS, YFSETQ. Losses at the gene ends were 0 bases for V and 3 bases for J; bases not matched to a gene: 3. This CDR3 spans 15 amino acids. The CDR3 is CASSLGDSFNQPQHF. The CDR3 coding sequence is TGCGCCAGCAGCTTGGGGGACAGCTTCAATCAGCCCCAGCATTTT.

The chain recombines TRBV6-4 with TRBJ1-2, with TRBD1 matching 7 bases. Per the germline V gene, CDR1 is MRHNA and CDR2 is SNTAGT. The CDR3 length is 16 residues. V gave up 0 bases and J gave up 5 bases; unmatched junction bases: 9. CDR3 bases: TGTGCCAGCAGTGACTCGACTTTGGGCAGGGGGTATGGCTACACCTTC. Protein product: CASSDSTLGRGYGYTF.

DNA of the CDR3: TGTGCCAGCAGCTTGATCGCAGGGTATAATGAAAAACTGTTTTTT. Translating gives CASSLIAGYNEKLFF. The V and J genes are TRBV5-6 and TRBJ1-4; tentative D call: TRBD1 (5 bases). Trimming cost V 1 base and J 4 bases, with 11 bases left between them. There are 15 residues in the CDR3. Germline CDR1 reads SGHDT; CDR2 reads YYEEEE.

This sequence joins TRBV5-1 and TRBJ2-1; D gene uncertain. This CDR3 has 13 amino acids. V lost 4 bases and J lost 3, with 8 bases in between. Germline V gives CDR1 SGHRS, CDR2 YFSETQ. The CDR3 sequence: CASSPFFYNEQFF. The CDR3 region has the DNA TGCGCCAGCAGCCCGTTTTTCTACAATGAGCAGTTCTTC.

The chain employs TRBV24-1 and TRBJ1-1; D gene uncertain. The length of the CDR3 is 13 residues. Trimming stripped 8 bases from V and 1 base from J, with 10 bases between. The germline V gene has CDR1 KGHDR and CDR2 SFDVKD. The CDR3 DNA reads as TGTGCCACCAAATCTCGGGGGAACACTGAAGCTTTCTTT. Translating gives CATKSRGNTEAFF.

This rearrangement joins TRBV3-1 (or the pseudogene TRBV3-2) to TRBJ2-3; the D gene is possibly TRBD2 (5 bases). Germline CDR1 is LGHDT and CDR2 is YNNKEL (reference sequence). CDR3 length: 15 amino acids. V was shortened by 4 bases and J by 1 base, with 12 bases between the two germline ends. The CDR3 nucleotides are TGTGCCAGCAGCCCAGCGCAGAGGGGCACAGATACGCAGTATTTT. This gives the protein CASSPAQRGTDTQYF.

The V and J genes are TRBV3-1 (or the pseudogene TRBV3-2) and TRBJ2-7; D is perhaps TRBD1 (6 bases). The germline CDR1 and CDR2 sequences are LGHDT and YNNKEL (reference sequence). CDR3 length: 15 amino acids. Trimming removed 0 bases from V and 0 bases from J, with 9 bases in between. The chain's CDR3 is CASSQEDSLSYEQYF. CDR3 coding DNA: TGTGCCAGCAGCCAAGAGGACAGCCTCTCCTACGAGCAGTACTTC.

This clone showed up just once. J is TRBJ1-1 and V is TRBV7-9; 9 bases are a match to TRBD1. The CDR3 spans 15 residues. The V and J ends lost 4 bases and 7 bases, in that order; junction bases with no gene match: 10. The V gene's germline CDR1 is SEHNR and CDR2 FQNEAQ (reference sequence). This chain's CDR3 is CASSSVLQGADEAFF. Written as DNA, the CDR3 is TGTGCCAGCAGCTCAGTATTACAGGGGGCAGATGAAGCTTTCTTT.

The chain employs TRBV30 and TRBJ2-1, with a possible D match to TRBD2 (7 bases). The germline CDR1 and CDR2 sequences are GTSNPN and SVGIG (reference sequence). The ends were cut back, 8 bases at V and 8 bases at J, with 34 bases in the middle. CDR3 length equals 18 residues. Written as DNA, the CDR3 is TGTGCCGGCCTCAGAAGGGGGAGGGCGGGAGCCGTCAGCGATGAGCAGTTCTTC. This encodes CAGLRRGRAGAVSDEQFF.

The chain recombines TRBV5-6 with TRBJ1-3, with D perhaps matching TRBD1 (6 bases). Germline loops: CDR1 SGHDT, CDR2 YYEEEE. There are 15 residues in the CDR3. Trimming cost V 4 bases and J 2 bases, with 13 bases left between them. DNA of the CDR3: TGTGCCAGCAGCCAGGGGCTTGTAACTGGAAACACCATATATTTT. The encoded protein is CASSQGLVTGNTIYF.

The chain links TRBV28 to TRBJ2-7, with 12 nucleotides matching TRBD2. With 7 bases clipped from V and 0 bases from J, the junction kept 4 bases outside the gene matches. The CDR3 runs to 15 residues. The V gene's germline CDR1 is MDHEN and CDR2 SYDVKM. The CDR3 loop reads CASTATSGGSYEQYF. Here the CDR3 DNA reads TGTGCCAGCACCGCGACTAGCGGGGGCTCCTACGAGCAGTACTTC. Variable domain in full (rest from reference TRBV28 and TRBJ2-7): DVKVTQSSRYLVKRTGEKVFLECVQDMDHENMFWYRQDPGLGLRLIYFSYDVKMKEKGDIPEGYSVSREKKERFSLILESASTNQTSMYLCASTATSGGSYEQYFGPGTRLTVT.

About this clone itself: One end of the junction does not line up with germline, which may come from a read error. V gene TRBV20-1 combines with J gene TRBJ1-2; D might be TRBD1 (5 bases). The CDR3 is 9 residues long. CDR1 and CDR2 (germline): DFQATT, SNEGSKA (reference sequence). This CDR3 is CSAGTGSTF. The DNA for the CDR3 is TGCAGTGCTGGTACAGGCTCCACCTTC.

V and J are TRBV6-5 and TRBJ2-2; 10 nucleotides line up with TRBD1. This CDR3 comprises 15 residues. With 6 bases clipped from V and 5 bases from J, the junction kept 6 bases outside the gene matches. The germline gives CDR1 MNHEY, CDR2 SVGAGI. In DNA, the CDR3 is TGTGCCAGCAGGCGGGACAGGGGTTCTACCGGGGAGCTGTTTTTT. Translating it yields CASRRDRGSTGELFF.

This sequence joins TRBV5-1 and TRBJ2-2, with 10 bases matching TRBD2. Trimming cost V 1 base and J 4 bases; bases outside gene matches: 1. CDR3 length: 15 amino acids. Germline values: CDR1 SGHRS, CDR2 YFSETQ. CDR3 in amino acids: CASSLIAGGTGELFF. The DNA of the CDR3 is TGCGCCAGCAGCTTGATAGCGGGAGGCACCGGGGAGCTGTTTTTT.

This clone came up once. The rearrangement uses TRBV27 and TRBJ2-2, with TRBD1 as a possible D gene (5 bases). The V end was cut by 2 bases, the J end by 6 bases, with 10 bases between. CDR1 and CDR2 (germline): MNHEY, SMNVEV (reference sequence). The CDR3 is 14 residues long. CDR3 bases: TGTGCCAGCAGTTTAATGTCAGGGTCCGGGGAGCTGTTTTTT. The encoded protein is CASSLMSGSGELFF.

Points on this clone: The germline gene is not matched at one end of the junction; a read error may be the cause. The chain links TRBV7-7 to TRBJ2-3; 8 positions match TRBD1. There are 17 residues in the CDR3. Germline V gives CDR1 SSHAT, CDR2 FNYEAQ (reference sequence). The CDR3 coding sequence is TGTGCTAGCAGCTTAAATCCCCCAGGGGGCCGCACAGATACGCAGTATTTT. Protein product: CASSLNPPGGRTDTQYF.

The gene calls are TRBV7-6 and TRBJ1-2, with 7 bases aligning to TRBD1. In germline, CDR1 is SGHVS, CDR2 FNYEAQ. The V gene end was trimmed by 4 bases and the J gene end by 4 bases; junction bases not matched to a gene: 3. This CDR3 region has 13 residues. The CDR3 loop reads CASSSGTVYGYTF. As DNA, the CDR3 is TGTGCCAGCAGCTCCGGGACAGTCTATGGCTACACCTTC.

The CDR3 sequence is CASSPVTDRIIDQPQHF. CDR3 DNA: TGTGCCAGCTCACCGGTTACGGACAGGATTATTGATCAGCCCCAGCATTTT. The chain links TRBV18 to TRBJ1-5; 7 bases match TRBD1. Losses at the gene ends were 3 bases for V and 5 bases for J; bases not matched to a gene: 13. Germline loops: CDR1 KGHSH, CDR2 LQKENI. There are 17 residues in the CDR3.

This chain uses TRBV6-5 with TRBJ1-4; 7 bases fit TRBD1. Per the germline V gene, CDR1 is MNHEY and CDR2 is SVGAGI. The J segment lost 5 bases and the V segment lost 5 bases, leaving 8 bases of the junction unmatched. This CDR3 contains 15 residues. CDR3 nucleotides: TGTGCCAGCAGTCCCCGGGACAGTGGAAATGAAAAACTGTTTTTT. Protein sequence: CASSPRDSGNEKLFF.